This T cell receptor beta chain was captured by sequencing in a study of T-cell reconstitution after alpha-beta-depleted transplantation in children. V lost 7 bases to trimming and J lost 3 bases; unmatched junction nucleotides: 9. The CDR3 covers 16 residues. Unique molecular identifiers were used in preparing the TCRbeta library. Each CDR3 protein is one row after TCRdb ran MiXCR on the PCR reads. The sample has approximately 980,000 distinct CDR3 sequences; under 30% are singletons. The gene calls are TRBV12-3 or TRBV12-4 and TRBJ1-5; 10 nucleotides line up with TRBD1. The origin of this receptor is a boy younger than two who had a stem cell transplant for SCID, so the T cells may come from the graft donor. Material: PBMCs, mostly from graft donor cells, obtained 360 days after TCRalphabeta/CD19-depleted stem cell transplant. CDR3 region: CASKGQGQSNNQPQHF. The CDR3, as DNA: TGTGCCAGCAAGGGACAGGGGCAGTCCAACAATCAGCCCCAGCATTTT.